This T cell receptor beta chain was found in a study of blood T cell repertoires in COVID-19. About the study: The samples span acute and convalescent COVID-19 from the United States, Italy and Spain. Nucleic acid was either cDNA or gDNA, and it came from T cells, B-cell-depleted T cells, or PBMCs.

The assay was immunoSEQ multiplex PCR, and TCRdb's table has in-frame clones only and misses some. The repertoire holds 70,000 to 95,000 clones, with under 80% as singletons. After removal of 5 bases from V and 1 base from J, the junction contained 6 bases not matched to a gene. Per the germline V gene, CDR1 is SGHNT and CDR2 is YYREEE (reference sequence). The CDR3 is 17 residues long. The Seattle patients joined while their infection was active and were tracked longitudinally afterward. This chain joins TRBV5-4 and TRBJ2-3; 14 bases are shared with TRBD2. The sequence came from a man aged 55-75 years with COVID-19, enrolled during active disease. Input material: peripheral blood. In DNA form, the CDR3 reads TGTGCCAGCAGTAGGACTAGCGGGGGGCACGGCACAGATACGCAGTATTTT. Protein: CASSRTSGGHGTDTQYF.